Presented here are 17 T cell receptor beta chains from one specimen sequenced in a study of cytomegalovirus exposure and HLA in healthy donors. Vbeta (60) and Jbeta (13) primers were used in the PCR. The data were produced by immunoSEQ multiplex PCR, yet TCRdb's version contains in-frame clones alone and is incomplete. The sample lists 100,000 to 150,000 clones, around 72% occurring once. Specimen: PBMCs. These receptors were obtained from a woman aged 35 to 49 in good health and CMV-seronegative.

This rearrangement joins TRBV7-9 to TRBJ1-6; TRBD1 is a possible D gene (5 bases). In germline, CDR1 is SEHNR, CDR2 FQNEAQ (reference sequence). This CDR3 has 12 residues. V lost 5 bases and J 14 bases, leaving 13 bases between the germline ends. The CDR3: CASSPGGGALHF. CDR3 nucleotides: TGTGCCAGCAGCCCGGGAGGAGGGGCCCTCCACTTT.

The gene calls are TRBV4-2 and TRBJ2-7, with a tentative D call TRBD2 (5 bases). Germline CDR1 LGHNA, CDR2 YNFKEQ. The V and J ends lost 1 base and 3 bases respectively, with 16 bases between them. The CDR3 contains 16 residues. The CDR3 coding sequence is TGTGCCAGCAGCCAAGCCCCAAGGGAGCCTATCTACGAGCAGTACTTC. The encoded protein is CASSQAPREPIYEQYF.

The J gene is TRBJ2-7, the V gene TRBV4-2, with 10 bases matching TRBD2. V trimming: 2 bases; J trimming: 3 bases; junction bases outside the gene matches: 7. Germline V gene data show CDR1 as LGHNA and CDR2 as YNFKEQ. The CDR3 is 16 residues long. The CDR3 loop is CASSQPLAGEGYEQYF. CDR3 bases: TGTGCCAGCAGCCAACCTCTAGCGGGAGAAGGCTACGAGCAGTACTTC.

This rearrangement joins TRBV18 to TRBJ1-4; 7 bases agree with TRBD1. CDR1 and CDR2 from the germline V gene are KGHSH and LQKENI. Trimming cost V 0 bases and J 10 bases; bases outside gene matches: 8. The CDR3 loop spans 15 amino acids. DNA of the CDR3: TGTGCCAGCTCACCACCGGACAGGACCGGGGGAAAACTGTTTTTT. It translates to CASSPPDRTGGKLFF.

This clone was counted only a few times. The chain carries TRBV2 and TRBJ1-3; 7 nucleotides align to TRBD1. Germline values: CDR1 SNHLY, CDR2 FYNNEI. This CDR3 is built from 13 residues. CDR3 protein: CAGTATSGNTIYF. The DNA for the CDR3 is TGTGCGGGGACAGCCACCTCTGGAAACACCATATATTTT.

This clone has only one observation. The rearrangement links TRBV9 to TRBJ2-7; D is perhaps TRBD1 (5 bases). The germline V and J ends were trimmed by 3 bases and 2 bases, with 12 bases remaining between them. Per the germline V gene, CDR1 is SGDLS and CDR2 is YYNGEE. The CDR3 is made up of 14 amino acids. This chain's CDR3 is CASSGDSDTYEQYF. The CDR3, as DNA: TGTGCCAGCAGCGGAGACAGTGATACCTACGAGCAGTACTTC.

The V and J genes are TRBV28 and TRBJ1-2, with D perhaps TRBD1 (5 bases). This CDR3 contains 14 residues. Germline V lookup: CDR1 MDHEN, CDR2 SYDVKM. Deletions cut 2 bases from V and 4 bases from J, with 11 bases between. The CDR3 here is CASSLVTESYGYTF. The CDR3 coding sequence is TGTGCCAGCAGTTTAGTGACAGAGTCCTATGGCTACACCTTC.

The V gene is TRBV7-3, the J gene TRBJ2-3; tentatively, D is TRBD2 (7 bases). The CDR3 is 17 residues long. Germline values: CDR1 SGHTA, CDR2 FQGTGA. Trimming removed 2 bases from V and 4 bases from J, with 19 bases in between. CDR3 DNA sequence: TGTGCCAGCAGCTTAGGCCCGGGGGGCGGGAGATCAGATACGCAGTATTTT. Residues: CASSLGPGGGRSDTQYF.

This chain uses TRBV19 with TRBJ2-6, with D possibly TRBD1 on 5 matching bases. The length of the CDR3 is 16 residues. V was pared by 6 bases and J by 4 bases, with 16 bases between. Looked up from germline, CDR1 is LNHDA and CDR2 is SQIVND (reference sequence). CDR3 coding DNA: TGTGCCAGTAGCGGATTAGGGGTGGACGGGGCCAACGTCCTGACTTTC. It encodes CASSGLGVDGANVLTF.

The V call is TRBV7-9, the J call TRBJ2-5, with D tentatively TRBD1 (7 bases). The CDR3 totals 16 residues. V shed 4 bases and J shed 2 bases, with 17 bases lying between them. The germline gives CDR1 SEHNR, CDR2 FQNEAQ (reference sequence). The CDR3, as DNA: TGTGCCAGCAGCTACCCCGCAGGGGGGAGACAAGAGACCCAGTACTTC. It is translated as CASSYPAGGRQETQYF.

The chain is built from TRBV19 and TRBJ2-2; 10 nucleotides align to TRBD1. This CDR3 comprises 17 residues. Germline lookup yields CDR1 LNHDA and CDR2 SQIVND (reference sequence). V dropped 1 base and J dropped 1; count of bases not matched to a gene: 3. CDR3 in DNA: TGTGCCAGTAGTATAGGCAGGACAGGGGGGAACACCGGGGAGCTGTTTTTT. This sequence encodes CASSIGRTGGNTGELFF.

The chain uses TRBV6-6 and TRBJ1-1; D is uncertain. The germline CDR1 and CDR2 sequences are MNHNY and SVGAGI (reference sequence). CDR3 length: 13 residues. The V gene lost 0 bases and the J gene lost 1 base, with 3 bases spanning the gap. CDR3 sequence: CASSYSSNTEAFF. The CDR3 DNA follows: TGTGCCAGCAGTTACTCCTCGAACACTGAAGCTTTCTTT.

This clone was picked up one time. The chain links TRBV2 to TRBJ2-1, with TRBD2 matching 11 bases. Looked up from germline, CDR1 is SNHLY and CDR2 is FYNNEI. CDR3 size: 15 residues. With V trimmed by 0 bases and J by 12 bases, 7 bases remained unmatched. Here the CDR3 reads CASSEASGRVGGQFF. The CDR3 DNA reads as TGTGCCAGCAGTGAAGCTAGCGGGAGGGTTGGAGGGCAGTTCTTC.

The CDR3: CASSLLGSSNYGYTF. DNA for the CDR3: TGTGCCAGCAGCTTGTTGGGCAGCTCTAACTATGGCTACACCTTC. This chain joins TRBV5-6 and TRBJ1-2; the D is unclear. CDR1 is SGHDT, CDR2 YYEEEE, per germline. V was pared by 1 base and J by 0 bases, with 10 bases between. The CDR3 length is 15 residues.

The chain uses TRBV5-1 and TRBJ1-1, with 10 bases matching TRBD1. The CDR3 covers 14 residues. The germline CDR1 and CDR2 sequences are SGHRS and YFSETQ. Trimming removed 4 bases from V and 6 bases from J; junction bases left unmatched: 6. Written as DNA, the CDR3 is TGCGCCAGCAGCCCCGGACAGGGGGTCCCTGAAGCTTTCTTT. Its translation: CASSPGQGVPEAFF.

Here the CDR3 DNA reads TGCAGCGCCACGCCGGGACAGTTCACCGGGGAGCTGTTTTTT. Protein product: CSATPGQFTGELFF. This chain connects TRBV29-1 to TRBJ2-2; 7 positions agree with TRBD1. Germline lookup yields CDR1 SQVTM and CDR2 ANQGSEA. With 7 bases clipped from V and 4 bases from J, the junction kept 9 bases outside the gene matches. The CDR3 covers 14 residues.

This chain joins TRBV5-4 and TRBJ2-2; D not resolved. Per the germline V gene, CDR1 is SGHNT and CDR2 is YYREEE (reference sequence). This CDR3 contains 12 residues. V was trimmed by 3 bases and J by 5 bases, leaving 5 bases between them. In DNA, the CDR3 is TGTGCCAGCAGCTCCGGGACCGGGGAGCTGTTTTTT. Protein sequence: CASSSGTGELFF.